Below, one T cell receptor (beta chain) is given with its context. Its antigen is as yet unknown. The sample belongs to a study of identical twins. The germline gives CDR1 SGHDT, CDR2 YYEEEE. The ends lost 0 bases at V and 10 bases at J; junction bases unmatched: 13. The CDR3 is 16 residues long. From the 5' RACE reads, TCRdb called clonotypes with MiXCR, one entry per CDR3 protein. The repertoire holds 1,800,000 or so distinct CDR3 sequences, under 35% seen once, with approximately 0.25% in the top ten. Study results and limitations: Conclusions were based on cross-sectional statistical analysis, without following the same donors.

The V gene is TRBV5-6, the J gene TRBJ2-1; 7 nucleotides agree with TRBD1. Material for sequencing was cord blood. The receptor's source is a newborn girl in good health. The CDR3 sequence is CASSLEMTGYSYEQFF. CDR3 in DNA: TGTGCCAGCAGCTTGGAAATGACAGGGTACTCCTACGAGCAGTTCTTC.